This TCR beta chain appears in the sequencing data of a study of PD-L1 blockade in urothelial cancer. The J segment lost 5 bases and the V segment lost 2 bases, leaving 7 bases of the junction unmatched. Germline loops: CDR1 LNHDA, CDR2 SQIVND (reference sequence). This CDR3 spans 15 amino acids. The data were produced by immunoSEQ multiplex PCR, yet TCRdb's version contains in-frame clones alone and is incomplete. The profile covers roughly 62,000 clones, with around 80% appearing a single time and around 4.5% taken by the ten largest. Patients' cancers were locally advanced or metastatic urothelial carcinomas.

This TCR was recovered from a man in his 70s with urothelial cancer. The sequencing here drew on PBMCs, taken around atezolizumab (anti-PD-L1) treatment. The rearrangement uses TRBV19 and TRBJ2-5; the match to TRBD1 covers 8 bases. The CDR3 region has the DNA TGTGCCAGTAGTATATCCCCAGGGGGCCGGGAGACCCAGTACTTC. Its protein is CASSISPGGRETQYF.